This TCR beta chain was observed in a study of technical replicates of blood from several donors. Sequenced by immunoSEQ multiplex PCR; TCRdb stores in-frame clones only, minus some. The sample comprises 100,000 or so clones, about 95% of which are singletons, and around 0.4% rests with the top ten. This CDR3 has 14 residues. Germline CDR1 is SGHRS and CDR2 is YFSETQ. V shed 7 bases and J 4 bases; nucleotides not matched to a gene: 9. The sequencing input was T cells isolated from PBMCs. The source of this sequence is a human donor in good health. This rearrangement joins TRBV5-1 to TRBJ2-7, with 9 bases fitting TRBD1. This chain's CDR3 is CASSRGTGIYEQYF. The CDR3, as DNA: TGCGCCAGCTCGCGGGGGACAGGGATTTACGAGCAGTACTTC.